The 5 T cell receptor beta chains in this list originate from one sample, sequenced in a study of T-cell memory formation after mild COVID-19. One entry per CDR3 protein, called by TCRdb with MiXCR from the 5' RACE reads. The sample includes 350,000 to 450,000 distinct CDR3 sequences, approximately 29% of them seen just once. The sample was PBMCs or a T cell subset sorted from them (not recorded which). These receptors were obtained from an adult woman who had mild COVID-19 (a few samples of this study predate the infection). Cell type and time point are not known.

This clonotype was seen a handful of times. CDR3 coding DNA: TGTGCCAGCAGCGGGGGGGAGCTGTTTTTT. Translating gives CASSGGELFF. The chain uses TRBV12-3 or TRBV12-4 and TRBJ2-2, with D unresolved. The CDR3 runs to 10 residues. Trimming took 6 bases from V and 8 from J, leaving 4 bases between them.

The genes are TRBV3-1 and TRBJ2-3; perhaps TRBD1 as D (5 bases). V lost 6 bases to trimming and J lost 1 base, with 17 bases between them. Germline V gene sequence: CDR1 LGHDT, CDR2 YNNKEL (reference sequence). CDR3 length: 16 residues. The CDR3: CASSRIQGGGTDTQYF. CDR3 DNA: TGTGCCAGCAGTCGTATTCAGGGTGGAGGCACAGATACGCAGTATTTT.

There are a few counts of this clonotype. CDR3 nucleotide sequence: TGCAGTGCCCTTCCGGGACTAGCGGCCTACGAGCAGTACTTC. Translated, it gives CSALPGLAAYEQYF. This chain uses TRBV20-1 with TRBJ2-7, with TRBD2 matching 11 bases. CDR3 length: 14 residues. Germline V gene data show CDR1 as DFQATT and CDR2 as SNEGSKA (reference sequence). The ends lost 6 bases at V and 2 bases at J; junction bases unmatched: 6.

In this sample, this clonotype turned up a few times. This rearrangement joins TRBV7-2 to TRBJ2-5, with 11 positions matching TRBD2. Trimming removed 7 bases from V and 1 base from J; junction bases left unmatched: 5. Germline CDR1 is SGHTA and CDR2 is FQGNSA. The CDR3 is 15 residues long. CDR3 in DNA: TGTGCCAGCACTACTAGCGGGAGATTCCAAGAGACCCAGTACTTC. It codes for CASTTSGRFQETQYF.

This clonotype has just a few counts. The V and J genes are TRBV6-1 and TRBJ1-5, with a possible D match to TRBD1 (5 bases). The germline gives CDR1 MNHNS, CDR2 SASEGT. V dropped 6 bases and J dropped 1 base, with 19 bases sitting between them. The CDR3 length is 17 residues. CDR3 residues: CASRTRGQGLSNQPQHF. CDR3 DNA: TGTGCCAGCAGAACACGAGGGCAGGGCCTAAGCAATCAGCCCCAGCATTTT.